A selection of T cell receptor beta chains follows, all from one sample in a study of PD-L1 blockade in urothelial cancer. Assay: immunoSEQ multiplex PCR; the TCRdb copy retains only in-frame clones and omits some. Altogether under 50,000 clones are present, around 90% being singletons, with the ten largest covering 8.3%. Sequencing was performed on PBMCs, taken around atezolizumab (anti-PD-L1) treatment. The receptors were gathered from a man in his 70s with urothelial cancer. Each CDR3 is given with its conserved first and last residue. A D gene is named only where the DNA matches it firmly. The size of a clone is reported for some rows only, either as once, few or many, or as a class for expanded clones.

V,D,J,size,CDR3,DNA
TRBV7-9,NA,TRBJ1-5,NA,CASSFSAGVSNQPQHF,TGTGCCAGCAGCTTCAGCGCGGGGGTGAGCAATCAGCCCCAGCATTTT
TRBV9,TRBD1,TRBJ2-3,NA,CASSDSSRGSAQYF,TGTGCCAGCAGCGATTCTAGCAGGGGGAGCGCGCAGTATTTT
TRBV10-1,NA,TRBJ2-2,NA,CASGTDPTGELFF,TGCGCCAGCGGTACAGACCCCACCGGGGAGCTGTTTTTT
TRBV10-2,NA,TRBJ1-3,NA,CASSESNGVPGNTIYF,TGCGCCAGCAGTGAGTCGAACGGGGTACCTGGAAACACCATATATTTT
TRBV28,NA,TRBJ2-4,once,CASSYTGAGYIQYF,TGTGCCAGCAGTTACACGGGAGCGGGTTACATTCAGTACTTC
TRBV6-1,NA,TRBJ2-7,NA,CASSRQASSYEQYF,TGTGCCAGCAGCCGACAGGCAAGCTCCTACGAGCAGTACTTC
TRBV7-3,TRBD1,TRBJ1-1,NA,CASSLGTGSEAFF,TGTGCCAGCAGCCTCGGGACAGGGTCTGAAGCTTTCTTT
TRBV7-3,TRBD1,TRBJ2-1,NA,CASSLVPDRGSDNEQFF,TGTGCCAGCAGCTTAGTCCCAGACAGGGGAAGCGACAATGAGCAGTTCTTC
TRBV9,NA,TRBJ2-5,NA,CASSVDRMGETQYF,TGTGCCAGCAGCGTAGACAGGATGGGGGAGACCCAGTACTTC
TRBV5-5,NA,TRBJ1-1,NA,CASSSLTVNTEAFF,TGTGCCAGCAGCTCGCTGACAGTTAACACTGAAGCTTTCTTT
TRBV7-4,NA,TRBJ1-3,NA,CASSLPRQAFGNTIYF,TGTGCCAGCAGTCTACCCCGCCAGGCTTTTGGAAACACCATATATTTT
TRBV18,TRBD1,TRBJ2-6,NA,CASSLDRPGSGANVLTF,TGTGCCAGCTCACTGGACAGGCCGGGCTCTGGGGCCAACGTCCTGACTTTC
TRBV9,TRBD1,TRBJ2-3,NA,CASSVGGQGIPDTQYF,TGTGCCAGCAGCGTAGGAGGACAGGGGATTCCAGATACGCAGTATTTT
TRBV15,TRBD2,TRBJ2-1,NA,CATSRDPAGGGEQFF,TGTGCCACCAGCAGAGATCCAGCGGGAGGGGGTGAGCAGTTCTTC
TRBV28,TRBD1,TRBJ2-1,NA,CASSQRPGQGGNEQFF,TGTGCCAGCAGCCAGAGGCCGGGACAGGGGGGGAATGAGCAGTTCTTC
TRBV6-5,NA,TRBJ2-1,once,CASAISGSTYNEQFF,TGTGCCAGCGCGATCAGTGGGAGCACCTACAATGAGCAGTTCTTC
TRBV9,TRBD1,TRBJ2-1,NA,CASSVWGTEGEQFF,TGTGCCAGCAGCGTTTGGGGGACAGAGGGTGAGCAGTTCTTC
TRBV7-8,TRBD2,TRBJ2-5,NA,CASSLSTSAKETQYF,TGTGCCAGCAGCTTGTCGACTAGCGCAAAAGAGACCCAGTACTTC
TRBV2,TRBD1,TRBJ2-4,NA,CASSEALTGAQNIQYF,TGTGCCAGCAGTGAAGCGTTGACAGGGGCCCAAAACATTCAGTACTTC
TRBV6-5,NA,TRBJ1-2,NA,CASSRGRADGYTF,TGTGCCAGCAGTAGGGGAAGGGCTGATGGCTACACCTTC
TRBV5-8,TRBD1,TRBJ1-4,NA,CASSFSGQVHAGEKLFF,TGTGCCAGCAGCTTCTCAGGACAGGTTCACGCGGGCGAAAAACTGTTTTTT
TRBV7-6,NA,TRBJ1-5,few,CASSFGTDLNQPQHF,TGTGCCAGCAGCTTCGGAACAGACCTCAATCAGCCCCAGCATTTT